A selection of T cell receptor beta chains follows, all from one sample in a study of vaccination and CD4 T cells after COVID-19. One entry per CDR3 protein results from TCRdb running MiXCR on the PCR reads. Of 11,000 to 15,000 distinct CDR3 sequences in the sample, approximately 60% were seen once. Their recognized antigens are unknown. Sequenced input: CD4+ T cells from blood, cultured in vitro. The receptors originated from a human donor who had recovered from COVID-19. Both conserved end residues are part of each CDR3. The D gene is left open where the match is weak. Only some rows state a clone size, as once, few, many or a class for expanded clones.

d_gene: .
abundance: .
j_gene: TRBJ2-5
v_gene: TRBV7-8
CDR3aa: CASSLERLETQYF
CDR3nt: TGTGCCAGCAGCCTGGAGAGATTGGAGACCCAGTACTTC

d_gene: .
abundance: .
j_gene: TRBJ2-3
v_gene: TRBV21-1
CDR3aa: CASSKTGSSTDTQYF
CDR3nt: TGTGCCAGCAGCAAAACAGGTTCTAGCACAGATACGCAGTATTTT

d_gene: .
abundance: few
j_gene: TRBJ1-3
v_gene: TRBV4-1
CDR3aa: CASSQVYGPGNTIYF
CDR3nt: TGCGCCAGCAGCCAAGTGTACGGCCCTGGAAACACCATATATTTT

d_gene: .
abundance: .
j_gene: TRBJ2-7
v_gene: TRBV15
CDR3aa: CATGGRRDEQYF
CDR3nt: TGTGCCACCGGCGGTCGGAGGGACGAGCAGTACTTC

d_gene: .
abundance: few
j_gene: TRBJ2-2
v_gene: TRBV6-5
CDR3aa: CASSYARAHPGELFF
CDR3nt: TGTGCCAGCAGTTATGCGCGAGCCCACCCCGGGGAGCTGTTTTTT

d_gene: .
abundance: .
j_gene: TRBJ2-6
v_gene: TRBV11-2
CDR3aa: CASSSVAGFSGANVLTF
CDR3nt: TGTGCCAGCAGCTCGGTTGCAGGCTTCTCTGGGGCCAACGTCCTGACTTTC

d_gene: TRBD2
abundance: .
j_gene: TRBJ2-3
v_gene: TRBV7-3
CDR3aa: CASSSGLAGSTDTQYF
CDR3nt: TGTGCCAGCAGCTCCGGACTAGCGGGGAGCACAGATACGCAGTATTTT

d_gene: TRBD2
abundance: .
j_gene: TRBJ2-7
v_gene: TRBV6-1
CDR3aa: CASRETGTSEYEQYF
CDR3nt: TGTGCCAGCAGAGAAACCGGGACTAGCGAGTACGAGCAGTACTTC

d_gene: .
abundance: .
j_gene: TRBJ2-6
v_gene: TRBV5-1
CDR3aa: CASSWGRSSGANVLTF
CDR3nt: TGCGCCAGCAGCTGGGGGCGGAGCTCTGGGGCCAACGTCCTGACTTTC

d_gene: .
abundance: .
j_gene: TRBJ1-5
v_gene: TRBV18
CDR3aa: CASSFRGDQPQHF
CDR3nt: TGTGCCAGCTCATTCCGGGGCGATCAGCCCCAGCATTTT

d_gene: .
abundance: .
j_gene: TRBJ1-1
v_gene: TRBV28
CDR3aa: CASRFDTEAFF
CDR3nt: TGTGCCAGCAGGTTTGACACTGAAGCTTTCTTT

d_gene: TRBD1
abundance: .
j_gene: TRBJ1-5
v_gene: TRBV19
CDR3aa: CASSRTGIGNQPQHF
CDR3nt: TGTGCCAGTAGTAGGACAGGGATAGGCAATCAGCCCCAGCATTTT

d_gene: .
abundance: .
j_gene: TRBJ2-7
v_gene: TRBV30
CDR3aa: CAWSVRVRIYEQYF
CDR3nt: TGTGCCTGGAGTGTAAGGGTTAGAATCTACGAGCAGTACTTC